This TCR beta chain was sequenced for a study of tumor and adjacent non-tumor tissue in lung cancer. The CDR3 is 16 residues long. RNA was extracted from bulk tissue without any cell sorting. Notes on this clonotype: A junction end diverges from the germline sequence, so it may reflect a read error.

A modified ARM-PCR protocol with three rounds of nested PCR amplified TCRbeta. One entry per CDR3 protein results from TCRdb running MiXCR on the multiplex PCR reads. This table has over 110,000 distinct CDR3 sequences, around two thirds appearing once. The chain carries TRBV12-3 or TRBV12-4 and TRBJ2-3, with D possibly matching TRBD1 (8 bases). The receptor comes from a man in his sixties with small cell lung cancer. The material sequenced was lung tumor tissue. The CDR3 here is CASRTLDRGGTDTHYF. CDR3 sequence (DNA): TGTGCCAGCCGTACGCTTGACAGGGGAGGGACAGATACGCACTATTTT.